Below, 30 T cell receptor beta chains from the same sample are listed, as sequenced in a study of blood T cell repertoires in COVID-19 (TCRdb year 2020). Libraries came from the immunoSEQ multiplex PCR assay. TCRdb mirrors the immuneACCESS table, restricted to in-frame sequences. Some clones are absent from its copies; in checked studies, under half trace to an unresolved V gene, and the reason for the others is unknown. The sample contains some 78,000 clones, about 88% of them found a single time. The ten largest clones take up roughly 12% of the sample. Sequenced sample: peripheral blood. The receptors derive from a man aged 65-85 years with active or convalescent COVID-19.

This clone was seen only once. The chain employs TRBV28 and TRBJ2-7, with TRBD2 matching over 7 bases. CDR1 is MDHEN and CDR2 is SYDVKM in the germline V gene. With V trimmed by 5 bases and J by 2 bases, 3 bases remained unmatched. The CDR3 extends over 13 amino acids. CDR3 sequence: CASSQGGAYEQYF. CDR3 bases: TGTGCCAGCAGTCAGGGAGGGGCCTACGAGCAGTACTTC.

This clone has just one count. J is TRBJ1-2 and V is TRBV27; D not resolved. Germline V gene data show CDR1 as MNHEY and CDR2 as SMNVEV (reference sequence). Trimming left V 2 bases short and J 5 bases short, with 12 bases between. This CDR3 is 14 amino acids long. The CDR3 coding sequence is TGTGCCAGCAGTTTAGACGGCGGGCTTTATGGCTACACCTTC. Translation gives CASSLDGGLYGYTF.

The rearrangement joins TRBV5-6 to TRBJ2-5; TRBD1 matches 8 bases. CDR1 and CDR2 (germline): SGHDT, YYEEEE. The CDR3 has 15 residues. V shed 6 bases and J 4 bases; nucleotides not matched to a gene: 11. CDR3 in DNA: TGTGCCAGCACTGCGGCGGACAGGGTTCGAGAGACCCAGTACTTC. It encodes CASTAADRVRETQYF.

J is TRBJ1-2 and V is TRBV7-8; 11 bases line up with TRBD1. From germline, CDR1 is SGHVS and CDR2 FQNEAQ. The length of the CDR3 is 15 residues. The junction had 5 bases not matched to a gene; V was cut back by 5 bases and J by 3 bases. CDR3 loop: CASSPRTGGDYGYTF. CDR3 nucleotides: TGTGCCAGCAGCCCCCGGACAGGGGGCGACTATGGCTACACCTTC.

The chain couples TRBV10-3 to TRBJ1-1, with a possible D match to TRBD1 (6 bases). Germline lookup yields CDR1 ENHRY and CDR2 SYGVKD. The CDR3 runs 14 residues. The ends were cut back, 8 bases at V and 1 base at J, with 14 bases in the middle. The CDR3, as DNA: TGTGCCATCCGCCCCGGACAGACGAACACTGAAGCTTTCTTT. Translating it yields CAIRPGQTNTEAFF.

The chain has TRBV10-1 and TRBJ2-1; maybe TRBD1 (6 bases). This CDR3 spans 14 amino acids. Between the trimmed V and J ends, which lost 3 bases and 3 bases, there was a span of 9 bases. Germline V gene lookup returns CDR1 WNHNN and CDR2 SYGVQD (reference sequence). The CDR3 nucleotides are TGCGCCAGCAGTGACAGGGGCTTCTACAATGAGCAGTTCTTC. Translated: CASSDRGFYNEQFF.

This chain links TRBV24-1 with TRBJ1-4, with D possibly matching TRBD1 (6 bases). Per germline, CDR1 KGHDR and CDR2 SFDVKD. The CDR3 totals 13 residues. Between the trimmed V and J ends, which lost 4 bases and 7 bases, there was a span of 9 bases. In nucleotides, the CDR3 is TGTGCCACCAGTGACAGACAGGCTGAAAAACTGTTTTTT. This encodes CATSDRQAEKLFF.

The rearrangement uses TRBV27 and TRBJ1-5; D is unresolved. V was pared by 3 bases and J by 4 bases, with 13 bases between. The CDR3 extends over 15 amino acids. The germline V gene encodes CDR1 MNHEY and CDR2 SMNVEV (reference sequence). The CDR3 loop is CASSLGTRGNQPQHF. CDR3 in DNA: TGTGCCAGCAGTTTGGGCACGCGGGGAAATCAGCCCCAGCATTTT.

The chain joins TRBV28 to TRBJ1-1; a possible D gene is TRBD1 (6 bases). This CDR3 has 12 amino acids. Germline V lookup: CDR1 MDHEN, CDR2 SYDVKM. V lost 5 bases and J 5 bases, leaving 9 bases between the germline ends. The CDR3 spells CASSLQGTEAFF. In DNA form, the CDR3 reads TGTGCCAGCAGTCTCCAGGGGACTGAAGCTTTCTTT.

This rearrangement joins TRBV9 to TRBJ1-1; D not certain. The CDR3 loop spans 13 amino acids. Trimming shortened V by 2 bases and J by 2 bases, and 7 bases separated the two germline ends. CDR1 SGDLS and CDR2 YYNGEE come from the germline V gene. The CDR3 region is CASSVSLNTEAFF. For the CDR3, the DNA is TGTGCCAGCAGCGTTTCTCTTAACACTGAAGCTTTCTTT. The entire variable domain, with the rest obtained from reference TRBV9 and TRBJ1-1, is as follows: DSGVTQTPKHLITATGQRVTLRCSPRSGDLSVYWYQQSLDQGLQFLIQYYNGEERAKGNILERFSAQQFPDLHSELNLSSLELGDSALYFCASSVSLNTEAFFGQGTRLTVV.

This clone came up once. The V and J genes are TRBV27 and TRBJ2-2, with 16 bases fitting TRBD2. After removal of 2 bases from V and 6 bases from J, the junction contained 12 bases not matched to a gene. Germline V gene lookup returns CDR1 MNHEY and CDR2 SMNVEV (reference sequence). The CDR3 contains 20 residues. The CDR3 spells CASSLLGLAGGRGRPGELFF. DNA for the CDR3: TGTGCCAGCAGTTTACTGGGACTAGCGGGGGGGCGAGGAAGGCCCGGGGAGCTGTTTTTT.

V and J are TRBV24-1 and TRBJ2-3, with a weak D call TRBD1 (6 bases). The V gene lost 3 bases and the J gene lost 0 bases, with 12 bases spanning the gap. Germline loops: CDR1 KGHDR, CDR2 SFDVKD. This CDR3 region has 16 residues. CDR3: CATSDPGTYSTDTQYF. The CDR3 nucleotides read TGTGCCACCAGTGATCCCGGGACATATAGCACAGATACGCAGTATTTT.

The chain has TRBV6-5 and TRBJ1-2; the D is unclear. Germline V lookup: CDR1 MNHEY, CDR2 SVGAGI. The V gene lost 2 bases and the J gene lost 4 bases, with 11 bases spanning the gap. The CDR3 spans 14 residues. The CDR3 here is CASSYTDIAYGYTF. In DNA, the CDR3 is TGTGCCAGCAGTTACACCGACATTGCCTATGGCTACACCTTC.

V gene TRBV18 combines with J gene TRBJ1-6, with 7 bases aligning to TRBD1. V lost 3 bases and J lost 11; bases outside the gene matches: 4. CDR1 and CDR2 (germline): KGHSH, LQKENI. This CDR3 comprises 13 residues. CDR3 in DNA: TGTGCCAGCTCACCCGGGACAGCACCACCCCTCCACTTT. Its protein product is CASSPGTAPPLHF. The full variable domain, its missing parts supplied by reference TRBV18 and TRBJ1-6, is NAGVMQNPRHLVRRRGQEARLRCSPMKGHSHVYWYRQLPEEGLKFMVYLQKENIIDESGMPKERFSAEFPKEGPSILRIQQVVRGDSAAYFCASSPGTAPPLHFGNGTRLTVT.

The rearrangement links TRBV5-6 to TRBJ2-7, with 9 bases aligning to TRBD2. The CDR3 loop spans 15 amino acids. CDR1 is SGHDT and CDR2 is YYEEEE in the germline V gene. The ends lost 0 bases at V and 5 bases at J; junction bases unmatched: 6. CDR3 residues: CASSLDLAGIHEQYF. CDR3 in DNA: TGTGCCAGCAGCTTGGATCTAGCGGGGATCCACGAGCAGTACTTC.

V and J are TRBV18 and TRBJ1-5, with D possibly TRBD1 on 6 matching bases. With 6 bases removed from V and 5 bases from J, the gap between germline ends came to 14 bases. This CDR3 spans 14 amino acids. Looked up from germline, CDR1 is KGHSH and CDR2 is LQKENI. CDR3 sequence: CASSPGGAHQPQHF. CDR3 nucleotide sequence: TGTGCCAGCTCTCCCGGGGGGGCACATCAGCCCCAGCATTTT.

V usage is TRBV5-1 and J usage is TRBJ2-6, with 7 bases fitting TRBD1. Trimming cost V 0 bases and J 4 bases; bases outside gene matches: 7. There are 17 residues in the CDR3. Germline V gene data show CDR1 as SGHRS and CDR2 as YFSETQ. The CDR3 region is CASSLGQGSPGANVLTF. For the CDR3, the DNA is TGCGCCAGCAGCTTGGGACAGGGAAGTCCCGGGGCCAACGTCCTGACTTTC.

The chain has TRBV5-1 and TRBJ1-3; TRBD1 aligns across 7 bases. CDR1 and CDR2 from the germline V gene are SGHRS and YFSETQ. V was pared by 4 bases and J by 2 bases, with 3 bases of the junction left unmatched. The CDR3 spans 14 residues. CDR3 amino acids: CASSMDRPGNTIYF. As DNA, the CDR3 is TGCGCCAGCAGCATGGACAGGCCTGGAAACACCATATATTTT.

The chain recombines TRBV9 with TRBJ1-1; D gene ambiguous. The germline V gene has CDR1 SGDLS and CDR2 YYNGEE. The CDR3 covers 14 residues. With 0 bases removed from V and 1 base from J, the gap between germline ends came to 7 bases. The CDR3 region has the DNA TGTGCCAGCAGCGTAGCGCCGGGGAACACTGAAGCTTTCTTT. Encoded protein: CASSVAPGNTEAFF.

This chain joins TRBV7-5 and TRBJ1-6; TRBD1 reflects the table's D call only, with no check against the DNA. TRBV7-5 is classified as a pseudogene. The length of the CDR3 is 17 residues. The CDR3 DNA reads TGTGCCAGAAGCGGGCGGACAGGGGAAGAGGGTAATTCACCCCTCCACTTT. Translation gives CARSGRTGEEGNSPLHF.

The chain couples TRBV6-5 to TRBJ1-1, with D perhaps TRBD1 (5 bases). The CDR3 covers 14 residues. Germline-derived CDR1 and CDR2 are MNHEY and SVGAGI. Trimming cost V 8 bases and J 0 bases, with 13 bases left between them. The CDR3 DNA reads as TGTGCCAGCCTCGGAGGGGTTATGAACACTGAAGCTTTCTTT. It translates to CASLGGVMNTEAFF.

The chain joins TRBV2 to TRBJ1-6, with 8 bases matching TRBD1. The CDR3 sequence is 18 residues long. Per germline, CDR1 SNHLY and CDR2 FYNNEI. Trimming at V came to 4 bases and at J to 0 bases, leaving 8 bases not matched to a gene. The CDR3 region is CASSGNQGASSYNSPLHF. As DNA, the CDR3 is TGTGCCAGCAGTGGCAACCAGGGGGCCAGCTCCTATAATTCACCCCTCCACTTT.

The rearrangement links TRBV15 to TRBJ1-1; 8 positions match TRBD1. J gave up 5 bases and V 2 bases, and 4 bases lay outside the gene matches. Germline-derived CDR1 and CDR2 are LNHNV and YYDKDF (reference sequence). There are 14 residues in the CDR3. The CDR3 protein is CATSRQGAGTEAFF. CDR3 DNA: TGTGCCACCAGCAGACAGGGGGCCGGGACTGAAGCTTTCTTT.

For the CDR3, the DNA is TGTGCCAGCAGCACAGGGACTAACAATGAGCAGTTCTTC. Amino acids: CASSTGTNNEQFF. The gene calls are TRBV11-2 and TRBJ2-1; maybe TRBD2 (7 bases). Germline loops: CDR1 SGHAT, CDR2 FQNNGV. V was clipped by 5 bases and J by 5 bases, with 10 bases between them. The CDR3 consists of 13 residues.

The chain links TRBV7-6 to TRBJ2-7, with 7 bases aligning to TRBD2. The V segment lost 2 bases and the J segment 4 bases; nucleotides outside the gene matches: 2. This CDR3 has 13 amino acids. CDR1 SGHVS and CDR2 FNYEAQ come from the germline V gene. The CDR3 is CASSLQGGYEQYF. The CDR3 DNA reads as TGTGCCAGCAGCTTACAGGGAGGGTACGAGCAGTACTTC.

The V gene is TRBV19, the J gene TRBJ1-1, with D unresolved. The CDR3 length is 14 residues. V lost 3 bases and J 2 bases, leaving 10 bases between the germline ends. Germline CDR1 reads LNHDA; CDR2 reads SQIVND (reference sequence). The CDR3 DNA reads as TGTGCCAGTAGTATCTGGAGAGGAAACACTGAAGCTTTCTTT. This sequence encodes CASSIWRGNTEAFF.

In DNA, the CDR3 is TGTGCCACCGCCCAGGGGGCAGGTCAGCCCCAGCATTTT. It codes for CATAQGAGQPQHF. The V call is TRBV24-1, the J call TRBJ1-5, with 8 bases that match TRBD1. V lost 9 bases to trimming and J lost 6 bases; unmatched junction nucleotides: 6. The CDR3 extends over 13 amino acids. Germline-derived CDR1 and CDR2 are KGHDR and SFDVKD.

The chain is built from TRBV21-1 and TRBJ1-2; TRBD1, the table's D call, lacks a check against the DNA. TRBV21-1 is assigned pseudogene status. The CDR3 covers 14 residues. This chain's CDR3 is CASSRGGAGYGYTF. The CDR3 DNA follows: TGTGCCAGCAGCAGAGGGGGCGCGGGCTATGGCTACACCTTC.

The chain is built from TRBV19 and TRBJ1-1, with D tentatively TRBD1 (5 bases). The CDR3 is 14 amino acids. Germline V CDR1 and CDR2: LNHDA, SQIVND (reference sequence). Trimming left V 5 bases short and J 1 base short, with 11 bases between. The CDR3 nucleotides are TGTGCCAGTAGTCCTCGCGGGGGGAACACTGAAGCTTTCTTT. Protein: CASSPRGGNTEAFF. The full variable domain, completed using reference TRBV19 and TRBJ1-1, is DGGITQSPKYLFRKEGQNVTLSCEQNLNHDAMYWYRQDPGQGLRLIYYSQIVNDFQKGDIAEGYSVSREKKESFPLTVTSAQKNPTAFYLCASSPRGGNTEAFFGQGTRLTVV.

This chain links TRBV5-5 with TRBJ2-6; the D is unclear. The CDR3 sequence is 15 residues long. Trimming cost V 1 base and J 0 bases, with 5 bases left between them. Germline V gene sequence: CDR1 SGHKS, CDR2 YYEKEE (reference sequence). The CDR3 reads CASSLMSSGANVLTF. The CDR3 region has the DNA TGTGCCAGCAGCTTGATGAGCTCTGGGGCCAACGTCCTGACTTTC.